This T cell receptor (beta chain) was recovered during a study of T-cell memory formation after mild COVID-19. Germline V lookup: CDR1 GTSNPN, CDR2 SVGIG (reference sequence). V was pared by 4 bases and J by 4 bases, with 3 bases of the junction left unmatched. This CDR3 has 13 residues. Via MiXCR, TCRdb re-called the 5' RACE reads, giving one row per CDR3 protein. The profile shows under 650,000 distinct CDR3 sequences, under 20% of them singletons. Material for sequencing was PBMCs or a T cell subset sorted from them (not recorded which). This receptor was identified in an adult woman who had mild COVID-19 (a few samples of this study predate the infection). Cell type and time point are not known. The chain is built from TRBV30 and TRBJ2-1; 8 nucleotides match TRBD1. CDR3 sequence: CAWNRGSYNEQFF. CDR3 in DNA: TGTGCCTGGAACAGGGGGTCTTACAATGAGCAGTTCTTC. Filled out from reference TRBV30 and TRBJ2-1, the complete variable domain reads SQTIHQWPATLVQPVGSPLSLECTVEGTSNPNLYWYRQAAGRGLQLLFYSVGIGQISSEVPQNLSASRPQDRQFILSSKKLLLSDSGFYLCAWNRGSYNEQFFGPGTRLTVL.